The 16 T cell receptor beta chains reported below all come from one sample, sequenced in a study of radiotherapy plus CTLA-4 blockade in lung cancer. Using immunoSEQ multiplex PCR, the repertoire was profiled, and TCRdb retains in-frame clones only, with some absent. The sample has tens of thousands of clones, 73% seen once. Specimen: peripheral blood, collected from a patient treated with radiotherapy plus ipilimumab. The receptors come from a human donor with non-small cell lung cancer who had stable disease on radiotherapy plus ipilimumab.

CDR3 sequence reads: CASSEEGPRQGTYEQYF. DNA of the CDR3: TGTGCCAGCAGTGAAGAGGGTCCGAGACAGGGTACCTACGAGCAGTACTTC. The chain recombines TRBV6-1 with TRBJ2-7, with TRBD1 matching over 7 bases. V lost 1 base, J lost 2 bases, and 11 bases stayed unmatched. CDR1 is MNHNS, CDR2 SASEGT, per germline. The CDR3 consists of 17 residues.

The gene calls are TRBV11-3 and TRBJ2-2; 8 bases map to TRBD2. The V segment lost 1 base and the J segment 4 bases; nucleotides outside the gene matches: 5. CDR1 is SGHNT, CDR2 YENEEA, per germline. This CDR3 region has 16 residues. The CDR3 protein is CASSLGQRERTGELFF. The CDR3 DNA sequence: TGTGCCAGCAGCTTAGGACAGCGGGAGCGCACCGGGGAGCTGTTTTTT.

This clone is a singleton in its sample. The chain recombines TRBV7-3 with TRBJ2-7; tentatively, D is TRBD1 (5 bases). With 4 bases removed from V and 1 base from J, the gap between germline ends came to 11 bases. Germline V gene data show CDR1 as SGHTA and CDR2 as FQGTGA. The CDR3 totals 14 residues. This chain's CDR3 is CASSSSDKSYEQYF. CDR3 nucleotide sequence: TGTGCCAGCAGCTCCTCGGACAAGTCCTACGAGCAGTACTTC.

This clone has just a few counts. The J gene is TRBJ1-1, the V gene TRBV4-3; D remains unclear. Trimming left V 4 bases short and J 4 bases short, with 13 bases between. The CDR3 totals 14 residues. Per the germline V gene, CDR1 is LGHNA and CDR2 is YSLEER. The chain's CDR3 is CASSLGSLSTEAFF. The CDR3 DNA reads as TGCGCCAGCAGCCTCGGCTCCCTGAGCACTGAAGCTTTCTTT.

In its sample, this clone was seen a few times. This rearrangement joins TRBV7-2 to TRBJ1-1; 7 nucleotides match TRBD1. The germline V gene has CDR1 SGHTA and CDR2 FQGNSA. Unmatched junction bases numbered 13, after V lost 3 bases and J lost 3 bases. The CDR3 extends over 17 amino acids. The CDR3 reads CASSFRGDRAVDTEAFF. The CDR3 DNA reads TGTGCCAGCAGCTTTAGAGGCGACAGGGCTGTGGACACTGAAGCTTTCTTT.

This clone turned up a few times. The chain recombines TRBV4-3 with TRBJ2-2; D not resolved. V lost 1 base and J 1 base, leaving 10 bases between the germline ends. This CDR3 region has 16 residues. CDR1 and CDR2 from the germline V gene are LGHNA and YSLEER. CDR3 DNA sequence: TGCGCCAGCAGCCAAGGAGTAGGCCGGAACACCGGGGAGCTGTTTTTT. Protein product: CASSQGVGRNTGELFF.

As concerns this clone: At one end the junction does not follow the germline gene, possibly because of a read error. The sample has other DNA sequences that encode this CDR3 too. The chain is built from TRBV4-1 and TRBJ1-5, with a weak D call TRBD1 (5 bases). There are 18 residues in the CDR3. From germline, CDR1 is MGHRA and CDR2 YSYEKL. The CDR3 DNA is TGCGCCAGCAGCCATCCATCAGCGGGGCGTCCGGGCAATCAGCCCCAGCACTTT. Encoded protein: CASSHPSAGRPGNQPQHF.

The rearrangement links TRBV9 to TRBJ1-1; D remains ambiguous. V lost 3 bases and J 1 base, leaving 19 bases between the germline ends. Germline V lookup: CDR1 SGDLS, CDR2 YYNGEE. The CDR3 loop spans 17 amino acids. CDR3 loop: CASSAPNLEGANTEAFF. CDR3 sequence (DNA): TGTGCCAGCAGCGCCCCCAATTTGGAGGGAGCGAACACTGAAGCTTTCTTT.

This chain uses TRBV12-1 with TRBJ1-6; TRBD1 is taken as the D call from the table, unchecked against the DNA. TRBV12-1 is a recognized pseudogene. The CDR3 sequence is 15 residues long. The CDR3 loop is CASSFGQGWASPLHF. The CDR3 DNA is TGTGCCAGCAGCTTTGGACAGGGTTGGGCCTCACCCCTCCACTTT.

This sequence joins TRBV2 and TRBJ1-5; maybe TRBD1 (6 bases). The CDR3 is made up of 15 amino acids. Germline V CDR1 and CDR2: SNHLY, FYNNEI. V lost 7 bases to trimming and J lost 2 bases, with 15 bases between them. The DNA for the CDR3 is TGTGCCAGCAAGGGCGGGGGGGGCGGCAATCAGCCCCAGCATTTT. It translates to CASKGGGGGNQPQHF.

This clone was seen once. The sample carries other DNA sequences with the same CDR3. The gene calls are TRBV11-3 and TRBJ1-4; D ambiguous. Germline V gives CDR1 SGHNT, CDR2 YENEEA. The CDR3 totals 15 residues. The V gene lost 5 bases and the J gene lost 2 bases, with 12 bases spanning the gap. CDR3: CASSVGGPTNEKLFF. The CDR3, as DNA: TGTGCCAGCAGCGTAGGAGGCCCTACTAATGAAAAACTGTTTTTT.

The CDR3 spells CASSPSAGNGNEQFF. The CDR3 bases are TGTGCCAGCAGTCCGTCAGCGGGAAACGGGAATGAGCAGTTCTTC. The V call is TRBV6-6, the J call TRBJ2-1, with 7 bases lining up with TRBD2. The CDR3 has 15 residues. CDR1 and CDR2 from the germline V gene are MNHNY and SVGAGI (reference sequence). V was clipped by 5 bases and J by 7 bases; unmatched bases: 11.

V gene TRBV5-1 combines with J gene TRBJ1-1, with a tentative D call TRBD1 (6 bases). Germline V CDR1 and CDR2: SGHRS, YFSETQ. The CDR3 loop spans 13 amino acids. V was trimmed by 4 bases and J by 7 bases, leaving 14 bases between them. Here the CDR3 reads CASSVEDSREAFF. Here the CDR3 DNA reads TGCGCCAGCAGCGTAGAGGACAGCCGTGAAGCTTTCTTT. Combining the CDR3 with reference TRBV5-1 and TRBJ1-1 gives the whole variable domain KAGVTQTPRYLIKTRGQQVTLSCSPISGHRSVSWYQQTPGQGLQFLFEYFSETQRNKGNFPGRFSGRQFSNSRSEMNVSTLELGDSALYLCASSVEDSREAFFGQGTRLTVV.

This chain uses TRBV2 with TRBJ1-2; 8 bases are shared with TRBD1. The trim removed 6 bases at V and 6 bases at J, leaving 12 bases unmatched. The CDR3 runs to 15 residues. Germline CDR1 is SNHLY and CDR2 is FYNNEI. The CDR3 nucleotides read TGTGCCAGCAGATCCTGGACAGGGAAGACAAATGGCTACACCTTC. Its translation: CASRSWTGKTNGYTF.

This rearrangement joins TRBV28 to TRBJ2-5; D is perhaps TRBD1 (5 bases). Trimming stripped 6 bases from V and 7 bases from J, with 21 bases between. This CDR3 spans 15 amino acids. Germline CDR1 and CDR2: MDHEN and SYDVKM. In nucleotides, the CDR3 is TGTGCCAGCAGCGACCCTGGGGCCCGGTCGGGGACCCAGTACTTC. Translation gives CASSDPGARSGTQYF.

The CDR3 loop reads CASSKVSVGGRGYTF. For the CDR3, the DNA is TGTGCCAGCAGCAAAGTTTCGGTGGGGGGTCGGGGCTACACCTTC. The chain employs TRBV21-1 and TRBJ1-2. TRBV21-1 is recorded as a pseudogene. This CDR3 has 15 residues.